The present T cell receptor (beta chain) was sequenced within a study of molecular identifiers for immune sequencing clone quantification. This clonotype was detected ten times or more. CDR3 length: 15 residues. Germline V gene sequence: CDR1 MDHEN, CDR2 SYDVKM. J gave up 2 bases and V 10 bases, and 13 bases lay outside the gene matches. MiXCR was run by TCRdb on the PCR reads, yielding one entry per CDR3 protein. This repertoire shows under 600,000 distinct CDR3 sequences, roughly 25% found once; its top ten account for 0.7% to 0.9%. The origin of this receptor is a human donor in good health. Some libraries in this study had Jurkat cell RNA spiked in. This chain uses TRBV28 with TRBJ2-5; 7 nucleotides match TRBD2. The sample comprised naive CD8+ T cells from blood, with Jurkat cell RNA spiked in. As for subset: FACS-sorted CD8+CD4-CCR7+CD45RA+ naive T cells. The CDR3: CATQLQRDGQETQYF. DNA for the CDR3: TGTGCCACTCAACTCCAGCGGGACGGACAAGAGACCCAGTACTTC.